These 20 T cell receptor beta chains were all obtained from the same sample, sequenced in a study of shared clonotypes between healthy human individuals. TCRdb keeps only in-frame clones here, not all; method: immunoSEQ multiplex PCR. The sample consists of millions of clones, about 92% of them appearing once. The sample comprised naive CD4+ T cells from PBMCs. As for subset: CD45RA+ positively selected. These receptor sequences come from a man younger than 30 in good health. Some clones in this sample may be carry-over from other donors' samples.

This chain joins TRBV14 and TRBJ2-1; 10 bases line up with TRBD2. Germline V CDR1 and CDR2: SGHDN, FVKESK. CDR3 length equals 16 residues. Unmatched junction bases numbered 7, after V lost 4 bases and J lost 4 bases. As DNA, the CDR3 is TGTGCCAGCAGCCCAATAGCGGGAGGCTTTTACAATGAGCAGTTCTTC. Protein: CASSPIAGGFYNEQFF.

As regards this clone: Other DNA sequences in this specimen translate into the identical CDR3. This chain uses TRBV5-1 with TRBJ2-2, with D unclear. Germline CDR1 and CDR2: SGHRS and YFSETQ. The CDR3 totals 15 residues. Trimming removed 0 bases at V and 2 bases at J, with 8 bases between. CDR3 bases: TGCGCCAGCAGCTTGGCCGGGTCCAACACCGGGGAGCTGTTTTTT. Translating gives CASSLAGSNTGELFF.

The chain carries TRBV15 and TRBJ1-4; 9 bases align to TRBD1. J was trimmed by 8 bases and V by 2 bases; bases with no gene match: 15. The CDR3 is made up of 18 amino acids. The germline CDR1 and CDR2 sequences are LNHNV and YYDKDF (reference sequence). The CDR3 bases are TGTGCCACCAGCAGATCTTTACTGACAGGACAGGGGATAGAAAAACTGTTTTTT. Protein sequence: CATSRSLLTGQGIEKLFF.

V gene TRBV5-1 combines with J gene TRBJ1-1; D may be TRBD1 (5 bases). The V end lost 4 bases, the J end lost 2 bases, and 12 bases lay between the germline ends. The CDR3 consists of 14 residues. Germline values: CDR1 SGHRS, CDR2 YFSETQ. The CDR3 sequence: CASSHDRHNTEAFF. In DNA, the CDR3 is TGCGCCAGCAGCCACGACAGACACAACACTGAAGCTTTCTTT. The full variable domain, rest sourced from reference TRBV5-1 and TRBJ1-1, is KAGVTQTPRYLIKTRGQQVTLSCSPISGHRSVSWYQQTPGQGLQFLFEYFSETQRNKGNFPGRFSGRQFSNSRSEMNVSTLELGDSALYLCASSHDRHNTEAFFGQGTRLTVV.

The V gene is TRBV6-5, the J gene TRBJ1-1; TRBD1 might be the D (5 bases). Germline CDR1 and CDR2: MNHEY and SVGAGI. This CDR3 region has 15 residues. V was trimmed by 6 bases and J by 5 bases, leaving 19 bases between them. The CDR3 sequence is CASSNLAGGWTEAFF. CDR3 DNA sequence: TGTGCCAGCAGCAACCTTGCGGGGGGATGGACTGAAGCTTTCTTT.

V usage is TRBV7-9 and J usage is TRBJ2-1, with D hard to call. This CDR3 region has 13 residues. The germline CDR1 and CDR2 sequences are SEHNR and FQNEAQ (reference sequence). V lost 7 bases and J 9 bases, leaving 16 bases between the germline ends. The CDR3: CASISSVSGEQFF. CDR3 nucleotide sequence: TGTGCCAGCATCTCGTCAGTGTCGGGTGAGCAGTTCTTC.

This chain joins TRBV29-1 and TRBJ2-1, with TRBD2 identical over 11 bases. The germline V gene encodes CDR1 SQVTM and CDR2 ANQGSEA. CDR3 length: 14 residues. The J segment lost 8 bases and the V segment lost 2 bases, leaving 5 bases of the junction unmatched. The CDR3 region is CSVETSGSFDEQFF. In nucleotides, the CDR3 is TGCAGCGTTGAAACTAGCGGGAGTTTCGATGAGCAGTTCTTC.

The CDR3 DNA is TGCGCCAGCAGCTTGTACGCGACCTCCTACGAGCAGTACTTC. This sequence encodes CASSLYATSYEQYF. V gene TRBV5-1 combines with J gene TRBJ2-7; D gene uncertain. Per germline, CDR1 SGHRS and CDR2 YFSETQ. This CDR3 is built from 14 residues. Trimming pared 1 base from V and 0 bases from J, leaving 8 bases between.

The chain joins TRBV5-5 to TRBJ1-5, with TRBD1 matching over 7 bases. Germline V lookup: CDR1 SGHKS, CDR2 YYEKEE (reference sequence). This CDR3 region has 15 residues. V shed 4 bases and J 5 bases; nucleotides not matched to a gene: 9. CDR3 protein: CASSRAGTADQPQHF. The CDR3 nucleotides are TGTGCCAGCAGCAGGGCCGGGACAGCAGATCAGCCCCAGCATTTT.

V is TRBV6-1 and J is TRBJ1-5; the D gene is possibly TRBD1 (6 bases). The CDR3 runs 13 residues. Trimming removed 6 bases from V and 6 bases from J, with 12 bases in between. Germline V CDR1 and CDR2: MNHNS, SASEGT. The CDR3 coding sequence is TGTGCCAGCAGCCTCTGGGGGCGTCAGCCCCAGCATTTT. This gives the protein CASSLWGRQPQHF.

The chain carries TRBV7-2 and TRBJ1-2; TRBD1 matches 8 bases. The J segment lost 2 bases and the V segment lost 6 bases, leaving 5 bases of the junction unmatched. This CDR3 is 14 amino acids long. Germline V gene data show CDR1 as SGHTA and CDR2 as FQGNSA. CDR3 in DNA: TGTGCCAGCAGGCCACCAGGGGGCAACTATGGCTACACCTTC. Protein: CASRPPGGNYGYTF.

V is TRBV25-1 and J is TRBJ2-1, with TRBD1 matching 8 bases. The CDR3 totals 13 residues. V trimming: 6 bases; J trimming: 8 bases; junction bases outside the gene matches: 6. Germline V lookup: CDR1 MGHDK, CDR2 SYGVNS. The CDR3 DNA reads as TGTGCCAGCAGGTCGGACAGGGTGTATGAGCAGTTCTTC. Translating gives CASRSDRVYEQFF.

This clone was seen only once. This chain connects TRBV2 to TRBJ2-3; 7 nucleotides align to TRBD1. V lost 6 bases, J lost 2 bases, and 8 bases stayed unmatched. CDR3 length equals 15 residues. Germline-derived CDR1 and CDR2 are SNHLY and FYNNEI. The DNA for the CDR3 is TGTGCCAGCAGCCGATCAGGGGGAACCACAGATACGCAGTATTTT. Translating gives CASSRSGGTTDTQYF.

This clone was recorded a few times. The chain couples TRBV19 to TRBJ1-4; no definite D call. Germline lookup yields CDR1 LNHDA and CDR2 SQIVND (reference sequence). Trimming removed 3 bases from V and 8 bases from J, with 13 bases in between. This CDR3 has 14 amino acids. CDR3 DNA sequence: TGTGCCAGTAGTATGGACCTCCGAGGGGAAAAACTGTTTTTT. Amino acids: CASSMDLRGEKLFF.

This chain connects TRBV6-5 to TRBJ2-7; a possible D gene is TRBD1 (7 bases). Germline assignment: CDR1 MNHEY and CDR2 SVGAGI. The CDR3 loop spans 15 amino acids. Trimming pared 0 bases from V and 5 bases from J, leaving 14 bases between. The CDR3 loop is CASSYSVQGGNEQYF. The CDR3 DNA reads TGTGCCAGCAGTTACTCGGTCCAGGGGGGCAACGAGCAGTACTTC.

The CDR3 here is CASSPGQDHEQYF. The CDR3 region has the DNA TGTGCCAGCAGCCCCGGACAGGACCACGAGCAGTACTTC. This chain links TRBV7-6 with TRBJ2-7; 7 nucleotides match TRBD1. The CDR3 is 13 residues long. Unmatched junction bases numbered 6, after V lost 5 bases and J lost 5 bases. Looked up from germline, CDR1 is SGHVS and CDR2 is FNYEAQ.

On this clone: Other DNA variants within this sample encode the same CDR3. J is TRBJ2-7 and V is TRBV5-1; 8 nucleotides align to TRBD1. Trimming cost V 4 bases and J 1 base; bases outside gene matches: 4. This CDR3 is 14 amino acids long. Germline values: CDR1 SGHRS, CDR2 YFSETQ. The CDR3 region has the DNA TGCGCCAGCAGCCCTACAGGGGGGTCCTACGAGCAGTACTTC. Translating it yields CASSPTGGSYEQYF. The entire variable domain, with the rest obtained from reference TRBV5-1 and TRBJ2-7, is as follows: KAGVTQTPRYLIKTRGQQVTLSCSPISGHRSVSWYQQTPGQGLQFLFEYFSETQRNKGNFPGRFSGRQFSNSRSEMNVSTLELGDSALYLCASSPTGGSYEQYFGPGTRLTVT.

The DNA for the CDR3 is TGTGCCAGCAGCTCCCCTATAGGACAGCGCCAAGAGACCCAGTACTTC. Its translation: CASSSPIGQRQETQYF. J is TRBJ2-5 and V is TRBV11-2; D possibly corresponds to TRBD1 (6 bases). The germline CDR1 and CDR2 sequences are SGHAT and FQNNGV. This CDR3 has 16 amino acids. Trimming stripped 4 bases from V and 1 base from J, with 16 bases between.

Details on this clone: Other DNA sequences in the same sample also yield this CDR3. The rearrangement uses TRBV20-1 and TRBJ2-7, with D perhaps matching TRBD1 (5 bases). This CDR3 comprises 9 residues. Trimming stripped 6 bases from V and 7 bases from J, with 7 bases between. Germline lookup yields CDR1 DFQATT and CDR2 SNEGSKA (reference sequence). CDR3 amino acids: CSAPGEQYF. For the CDR3, the DNA is TGCAGTGCACCAGGGGAGCAGTACTTC.

A word on this clone: One end of the junction does not line up with germline, which may come from a read error. This chain joins TRBV2 and TRBJ2-6, with 9 bases matching TRBD2. This CDR3 region has 15 residues. In germline, CDR1 is SNHLY, CDR2 FYNNEI. CDR3 sequence: CGSQREATGANVLTF. The CDR3, as DNA: TGTGGCAGCCAGCGGGAGGCCACTGGGGCCAACGTCCTGACTTTC. Combining the CDR3 with reference TRBV2 and TRBJ2-6 gives the whole variable domain EPEVTQTPSHQVTQMGQEVILRCVPISNHLYFYWYRQILGQKVEFLVSFYNNEISEKSEIFDDQFSVERPDGSNFTLKIRSTKLEDSAMYFCGSQREATGANVLTFGAGSRLTVL.